The clone carrying this T cell receptor (beta chain) appeared a few times. The sample originates from a study of CD8+ T cells in alopecia areata. Study as a whole: Treated patients were given 5 to 10 mg oral tofacitinib twice daily.

Extraction and reverse transcription of RNA yielded cDNA as the sequencing template. The data were produced by immunoSEQ multiplex PCR, yet TCRdb's version contains in-frame clones alone and is incomplete. This repertoire shows approximately 180,000 clones, approximately 62% found once; its top ten account for around 1.8%. This CDR3 contains 12 residues. Trimming took off 5 bases at V and 3 bases at J, with 7 bases between the two ends. Per germline, CDR1 SGHTA and CDR2 FQGNSA. This clonotype originated in a human donor with alopecia areata. This chain links TRBV7-2 with TRBJ2-5, with a weak D call TRBD1 (5 bases). The sequences come from CD4+ T cells sorted from blood, collected at week 0. The CDR3 sequence: CASSRTKETQYF. CDR3 DNA: TGTGCCAGCAGCCGGACAAAAGAGACCCAGTACTTC.